The 17 T cell receptor beta chains below were found in one sample sequenced in a study of cytomegalovirus exposure and HLA in healthy donors. Researchers ran the PCR with 60 Vbeta and 13 Jbeta primers. Sequenced by immunoSEQ multiplex PCR; TCRdb stores in-frame clones only, minus some. The sample contains about 130,000 clones, approximately 80% of which appear only once. Sequencing was performed on PBMCs. These receptors all come from a woman aged 40 to 50 in good health and CMV-seronegative.

This clone has just one count. The V gene is TRBV2, the J gene TRBJ1-5; 8 bases line up with TRBD1. Germline V gene sequence: CDR1 SNHLY, CDR2 FYNNEI. Losses at the gene ends were 7 bases for V and 9 bases for J; bases not matched to a gene: 8. This CDR3 is built from 13 residues. In DNA, the CDR3 is TGTGCCAGCACCGAAACAGGGGGAGTGCCCCAGCATTTT. It yields the protein CASTETGGVPQHF.

Only a few counts were recorded for this clone. The rearrangement joins TRBV6-1 to TRBJ1-4; 8 nucleotides match TRBD1. V dropped 7 bases and J dropped 9; count of bases not matched to a gene: 7. This CDR3 contains 13 residues. Germline V CDR1 and CDR2: MNHNS, SASEGT. CDR3 sequence reads: CASKSGQGKKLFF. Written as DNA, the CDR3 is TGTGCCAGCAAGTCAGGACAGGGTAAAAAACTGTTTTTT.

The chain links TRBV19 to TRBJ2-7, with 9 bases matching TRBD2. The trim removed 1 base at V and 10 bases at J, leaving 11 bases unmatched. Germline CDR1 reads LNHDA; CDR2 reads SQIVND (reference sequence). This CDR3 has 15 residues. The CDR3 reads CASSIAVASGDQQYF. The CDR3 DNA reads as TGTGCCAGTAGTATAGCGGTGGCTAGCGGGGACCAACAGTACTTC.

As for this clone: The germline gene is not matched at one end of the junction; a read error may be the cause. The genes are TRBV29-1 and TRBJ1-1; D gene ambiguous. CDR3 length: 13 residues. Germline-derived CDR1 and CDR2 are SQVTM and ANQGSEA. The CDR3 nucleotides are TGCAGCGTTGAGCGGCCCATGAACACTGAAGCTCTCTTT. This gives the protein CSVERPMNTEALF.

This clone was seen once. The chain combines TRBV7-9 with TRBJ2-5, with 7 bases that match TRBD2. The DNA end is a closer match to TRBJ2-7, so the J assignment may be wrong. Germline CDR1 SEHNR, CDR2 FQNEAQ (reference sequence). The CDR3 totals 16 residues. The CDR3 region has the DNA TGTGCCAGCAGAGCCCCAAGAGCGGGGTTACCCTACGAGCAGTACTTC. This sequence encodes CASRAPRAGLPYEQYF.

The chain has TRBV7-3 and TRBJ2-2; 8 bases fit TRBD1. Germline CDR1 reads SGHTA; CDR2 reads FQGTGA. This CDR3 has 14 amino acids. V lost 5 bases to trimming and J lost 5 bases; unmatched junction nucleotides: 4. The CDR3 region is CASSIDRGTGELFF. The CDR3 DNA reads TGTGCCAGCAGCATTGACAGGGGAACCGGGGAGCTGTTTTTT.

The chain combines TRBV28 with TRBJ1-1, with D perhaps matching TRBD1 (6 bases). The V gene lost 1 base and the J gene lost 4 bases, with 13 bases spanning the gap. The CDR3 has 15 amino acids. The germline V gene encodes CDR1 MDHEN and CDR2 SYDVKM. The CDR3 coding sequence is TGTGCCAGCAGTTTATATGGGACAAGCCGCACTGAAGCTTTCTTT. Amino acids: CASSLYGTSRTEAFF.

Concerning this clone: At one boundary the junction diverges from the germline segment, which might be a read error. This rearrangement joins TRBV25-1 to TRBJ2-1, with D maybe TRBD1 (6 bases). The CDR3 sequence is 16 residues long. The germline V gene has CDR1 MGHDK and CDR2 SYGVNS. The CDR3 bases are TGTGCCAGCAGTGAATGGAGAAATCAGGGGTTGAATGAGCAGCTCTTC. Translation: CASSEWRNQGLNEQLF. Full variable domain (remainder filled in from reference TRBV25-1 and TRBJ2-1): EADIYQTPRYLVIGTGKKITLECSQTMGHDKMYWYQQDPGMELHLIHYSYGVNSTEKGDLSSESTVSRIRTEHFPLTLESARPSHTSQYLCASSEWRNQGLNEQLFGPGTRLTVL.

The chain combines TRBV9 with TRBJ2-5; 7 bases agree with TRBD2. The germline V gene encodes CDR1 SGDLS and CDR2 YYNGEE. The CDR3 runs to 13 residues. The junction had 4 bases not matched to a gene; V was cut back by 4 bases and J by 4 bases. CDR3 sequence reads: CASSTGGRETQYF. CDR3 nucleotides: TGTGCCAGCAGCACCGGGGGGAGAGAGACCCAGTACTTC. Full variable domain (missing parts from reference TRBV9 and TRBJ2-5): DSGVTQTPKHLITATGQRVTLRCSPRSGDLSVYWYQQSLDQGLQFLIQYYNGEERAKGNILERFSAQQFPDLHSELNLSSLELGDSALYFCASSTGGRETQYFGPGTRLLVL.

The CDR3 sequence: CASSLSGGPDTQYF. DNA for the CDR3: TGTGCCAGCAGCCTTTCGGGTGGTCCAGATACGCAGTATTTT. The chain carries TRBV7-3 and TRBJ2-3, with no clear D. Germline values: CDR1 SGHTA, CDR2 FQGTGA. V was clipped by 5 bases and J by 4 bases, with 13 bases between them. The CDR3 length is 14 residues.

This sequence joins TRBV10-3 and TRBJ2-7; 9 bases line up with TRBD2. The CDR3 covers 13 residues. In germline, CDR1 is ENHRY, CDR2 SYGVKD. V was clipped by 10 bases and J by 6 bases; unmatched bases: 10. The CDR3 here is CANRPAGGGEQYF. The CDR3 region has the DNA TGTGCCAACCGCCCAGCGGGAGGTGGCGAGCAGTACTTC.

The CDR3 sequence is CASSSHRGSVDTQYF. The CDR3 bases are TGTGCCAGCAGCTCGCACAGGGGGTCGGTAGATACGCAGTATTTT. J is TRBJ2-3 and V is TRBV7-9, with 8 bases aligning to TRBD1. Germline values: CDR1 SEHNR, CDR2 FQNEAQ (reference sequence). This CDR3 is 15 amino acids long. After removal of 4 bases from V and 5 bases from J, the junction contained 8 bases not matched to a gene. The full variable domain, completed using reference TRBV7-9 and TRBJ2-3, is DTGVSQNPRHKITKRGQNVTFRCDPISEHNRLYWYRQTLGQGPEFLTYFQNEAQLEKSRLLSDRFSAERPKGSFSTLEIQRTEQGDSAMYLCASSSHRGSVDTQYFGPGTRLTVL.

The CDR3 DNA is TGTGCCAGCAGTCCACCGGGACAGACGATGAACACTGAAGCTTTCTTT. This encodes CASSPPGQTMNTEAFF. The chain couples TRBV2 to TRBJ1-1; TRBD1 aligns across 7 bases. CDR1 and CDR2 from the germline V gene are SNHLY and FYNNEI. This CDR3 comprises 16 residues. V dropped 5 bases and J dropped 0; count of bases not matched to a gene: 9.

This sequence joins TRBV2 and TRBJ1-2; no reliable D call. The V end lost 6 bases, the J end lost 0 bases, and 8 bases lay between the germline ends. This CDR3 contains 13 residues. Germline-derived CDR1 and CDR2 are SNHLY and FYNNEI. The CDR3 nucleotides are TGTGCCAGCAGAGCCGGAGCTAACTATGGCTACACCTTC. This sequence encodes CASRAGANYGYTF. Full variable domain (remainder filled in from reference TRBV2 and TRBJ1-2): EPEVTQTPSHQVTQMGQEVILRCVPISNHLYFYWYRQILGQKVEFLVSFYNNEISEKSEIFDDQFSVERPDGSNFTLKIRSTKLEDSAMYFCASRAGANYGYTFGSGTRLTVV.

The sample holds one count of this clone. This chain links TRBV5-1 with TRBJ1-2; 9 bases fit TRBD1. The germline CDR1 and CDR2 sequences are SGHRS and YFSETQ. The trim removed 4 bases at V and 2 bases at J, leaving 6 bases unmatched. This CDR3 is built from 15 residues. CDR3 bases: TGCGCCAGCAGCCCTATCGGACAGGGGAACTATGGCTACACCTTC. Residues: CASSPIGQGNYGYTF. The variable domain in full, with the rest retrieved from reference TRBV5-1 and TRBJ1-2, is KAGVTQTPRYLIKTRGQQVTLSCSPISGHRSVSWYQQTPGQGLQFLFEYFSETQRNKGNFPGRFSGRQFSNSRSEMNVSTLELGDSALYLCASSPIGQGNYGYTFGSGTRLTVV.

The chain combines TRBV5-1 with TRBJ2-2; 8 bases map to TRBD1. Germline V gene sequence: CDR1 SGHRS, CDR2 YFSETQ. The CDR3 runs 15 residues. V trimming: 3 bases; J trimming: 6 bases; junction bases outside the gene matches: 7. The CDR3 DNA sequence: TGCGCCAGCAGCTACAGGGGGTCGGGGTCCGGGGAGCTGTTTTTT. Translation: CASSYRGSGSGELFF.

CDR3 DNA sequence: TGCAGCGCCGGGACTAGCGGGAGAGAGACCCAGTACTTC. It is translated as CSAGTSGRETQYF. This chain connects TRBV29-1 to TRBJ2-5; 14 bases are shared with TRBD2. Germline V gene sequence: CDR1 SQVTM, CDR2 ANQGSEA. The CDR3 covers 13 residues. After removal of 7 bases from V and 4 bases from J, the junction contained 2 bases not matched to a gene.